The T cell receptor beta chain described here comes from a study of cytomegalovirus exposure and HLA in healthy donors (dated by TCRdb to about 2017). About the study as a whole: An earlier analysis of approximately 550 of the donors reported about 250 Gb of sequence data and some 120 million unique TCR beta sequences from approximately 180 million T cells. An early release covering some 640 HLA-typed donors comprised 300 to 350 gigabases of sequencing data and about 90 million unique TCR sequences. Of the roughly 420 genotyped donors, less than 85% were placed in the genetic ancestry cluster associated with self-reported Caucasian donors. The study aimed to test whether signatures of past pathogen exposure could be identified by cataloging public T cell receptors. The study used immunosequencing to profile the T cell repertoires of hundreds of subjects and linked those repertoires to cytomegalovirus serostatus. A separate validation cohort of more than 100 different subjects was used in addition to the roughly 720-subject first cohort. To predict cytomegalovirus infection status, the study brought together high-throughput TCR immunosequencing, statistical association of individual TCRs with disease status, and machine learning. A later analysis re-examined previously published TCR beta repertoires from more than 550 donors and added high-resolution HLA genotyping to investigate patterns of TCR occurrence. Rather than using new phenotypic data, the later analysis identified candidate immune exposures from TCR beta sequences and from how often those sequences occurred across donors. In an earlier analysis of 550 to 700 of the donors, high-throughput TCR beta sequencing was used to judge whether each TCR beta V gene segment behaved as functional or pseudogenic. Donor age, sex, ethnicity and CMV serostatus were collected together with the repertoire data. Genome-wide SNP genotypes for about 60% of the 666 donors were used in a later genetic analysis, which treated that subset as a discovery cohort. Every repertoire in the discovery cohort had been generated on one and the same sequencing platform. HLA typing covered class I and class II loci at four-digit resolution. The number of typed donors differed by locus: roughly 629-640 for A, B, C, DRB1 and DQB1; approximately 540 for DQA1; around 580 for DPA1; and around 490 for DPB1. Because of strong linkage in the cohort, roughly 5 DR-DQ haplotypes were treated as single units for association and clustering. Across some 400 genotyped donors of the cohort, an average of roughly 250,000 unique TCR beta nucleotide sequences per donor were sequenced, and roughly 17% of those sequences were non-productive.

Receptors were amplified or captured by the immunoSEQ multiplex PCR assay. A mixture of 60 forward primers for TCR Vbeta segments and 13 reverse primers for TCR Jbeta segments was used in the multiplex PCR. A multiplex PCR assay on genomic DNA amplified the CDR3 region of rearranged TCR beta genes. The amplified TCR beta libraries were sequenced on the Illumina HiSeq System as 87-base-pair reads. For the original study's pipeline: In a later analysis, roughly 80 million unique TCR beta chains were counted across the roughly 610 repertoires, and roughly 11 million of these chains were shared by at least two donors. A nearest-neighbor algorithm error-corrected the raw reads and collapsed the reads into unique sequences, merging closely related sequences to remove PCR and sequencing errors. To assign V, D and J gene segments, CDR3 sequences were aligned to IMGT reference sequences. For a sequence to be retained, a match of at least six nucleotides to both a V gene segment and a J gene segment was required. Rearrangements were classified as productive when the CDR3 lacked stop codons and remained in frame with V and J, and all other rearrangements were classified as non-productive. Following IMGT convention, CDR3 was defined as the stretch from the second conserved V-encoded cysteine to the conserved J-encoded phenylalanine. The earlier analysis of 587 of the donors excluded sequences that lacked an unambiguous match to a single V gene segment. An earlier analysis of 587 of the donors called V segments functional above 56.7% productive rearrangements and segregating when the between-donor standard deviation exceeded 5%. To diagnose cytomegalovirus status from the catalog of TCR beta chain sequences, a statistical classification framework was built. In a later analysis, V and J genes were assigned by comparing TCR nucleotide sequences against IMGT/GENE-DB human TR gene sequences. In a later analysis, CDR3 sequences and most-parsimonious VDJ recombination scenarios were assigned using the TCRdist pipeline. In a later analysis, each TCR beta chain was defined by its CDR3 amino acid sequence together with its V-gene family, and reads without a unique V-gene family were excluded. To address suspected cross-contamination and a sequencing artifact, a later analysis removed a few hundred highly shared, low-generation-probability nucleotide sequences. In a later analysis, a clonal expansion index for each public chain was calculated from normalized within-repertoire ranks of inferred template counts. In a later analysis, generation probabilities were computed with a VDJ recombination model fitted to out-of-frame rearrangements, and the resulting probabilities were checked against IGoR. In a later analysis, hypergeometric tests were used to score TCR-TCR, TCR-HLA and TCR-CMV co-occurrence, with a repertoire-size bias correction applied to TCR pairs. False discovery rates were estimated in a later analysis by permuting HLA or CMV assignments 20 times. In a later analysis, co-occurring TCRs were grouped using DBSCAN, with TCRdist sequence similarity added in when clustering inside HLA-allele-positive subsets. Co-occurrence clustering excluded repertoires with fewer than 30,000 or more than 120,000 public chains, plus five with anomalous nucleotide sharing. What TCRdb holds here is the immuneACCESS table cut down to in-frame rearrangements. Part of the clones is not present; checked against another copy, under half of the missing clones reflect an unresolved V gene, and the others are unexplained. Clone size and V and J calls were adopted from that table, with D and trimming inferred from the DNA. A total of around 120,000 clones appear in this sample, about two thirds of them only once. Together, the top ten hold about 2.7% of the sample.

A word on this clone: Its target antigen remains unknown. There are no base qualities to consult, and no much larger clone falls within one base.

The cohort consisted of fewer than 700 healthy bone marrow donors. Cohort members were all nominally healthy when sampled, although unrecorded immune exposures were likely present. The donor was CMV seropositive and was included in the group of 289 seropositive cohort members. Each donor provided a peripheral blood sample, and peripheral blood mononuclear cells were used for TCR beta sequencing. Genomic DNA was extracted from the blood cell samples with the Qiagen DNeasy Blood Extraction Kit. General findings and caveats noted by the study authors: A later analysis reported that several top co-occurrence clusters appeared linked to parvovirus B19, influenza, CMV and Epstein-Barr virus. Linkage disequilibrium might explain the correlated functional status among segregating V segments, but an unknown experimental factor could not be ruled out. For the cohort, immune exposure information was limited to CMV serostatus. A further reported finding was that TCR beta sequences accurately predicted the HLA-A and HLA-B alleles for most subjects in the first cohort. When HLA alleles, especially DR and DQ, strongly co-occurred, attributing TCR associations to individual alleles was difficult. The study gave a list of 150 to 200 TCR beta chains associated with cytomegalovirus. A cluster of highly shared sequence variants was judged likely to be a technical artifact of the sequencing pipeline. An association between a missense DCLRE1C variant and V-gene and J-gene trimming of TCR beta chains was found in a later genetic analysis and replicated in an independent cohort. In a later analysis, HLA-associated TCR beta chains were found to be more clonally expanded and to have lower generation probabilities than equally common non-associated chains. The authors suggested that the approach could potentially be extended to other disease states and immunological phenotypes. Compared with the 666-donor mean, donors in an Asian-associated ancestry cluster had fewer N-insertions in productive TCRs, according to a later genetic analysis. HLA typing was unavailable for some donors at each locus, so association tests used only the typed subset. Cytomegalovirus status was reported to be diagnosed by the classifier with high specificity and sensitivity in both the original and validation cohorts. In a later analysis, TCR association rates were found to vary across HLA loci, with the most associated TCRs seen for DRB1 alleles and the fewest for HLA-C alleles. A later analysis associated some 17,000 TCR beta sequences with specific HLA alleles at a false discovery rate of 0.05. This cohort had only TCR beta chains sequenced, and the lack of alpha or paired-chain data limited which features could be detected. In vitro tests confirmed that a few of the cytomegalovirus-associated TCR beta chains recognize cytomegalovirus antigens. Some IMGT-functional V segments, including TRBV6-2 and TRBV6-3, could not be distinguished by the 87-base-pair reads and were therefore excluded. The earlier analysis of about 600 of the donors excluded some 16 rarely observed V segments, including chromosome 9 orphons, because counts were too low. Most TCR sequences were observed very rarely across donors, whereas some public TCRs were present in many individuals. An earlier analysis of approximately 590 of the donors showed that most TCR beta V segments appeared in productive rearrangements either about 87% or about 30% of the time, which broadly matched IMGT annotations. A later analysis found that most CMV-associated TCR beta chains appeared HLA-restricted, with HLA associations seemingly driven largely by CMV exposure. Roughly uniform sequencing depth across donors was assumed in presence/absence analyses, although this assumption may not hold.

The germline V gene specifies SQVTM as CDR1 and ANQGSEA as CDR2. The CDR3 starts with the cysteine, ends with the phenylalanine, and has 13 residues. The kept DNA is CDR3 alone, 39 bases in frame from the first base. V is shortened by 0 bases, J by 6 bases, and the region joining them spans 11 bases. The V gene is TRBV29-1 and the J gene is TRBJ2-5; perhaps TRBD2 is the D gene, with 6 bases matching. The sequenced sample was PBMCs. The origin of this receptor is an older woman in good health and CMV-seropositive. The sequenced DNA is TGCAGCGTTGAAGACGCGGGACTCCAGACCCAGTACTTC. Its amino acids are CSVEDAGLQTQYF.